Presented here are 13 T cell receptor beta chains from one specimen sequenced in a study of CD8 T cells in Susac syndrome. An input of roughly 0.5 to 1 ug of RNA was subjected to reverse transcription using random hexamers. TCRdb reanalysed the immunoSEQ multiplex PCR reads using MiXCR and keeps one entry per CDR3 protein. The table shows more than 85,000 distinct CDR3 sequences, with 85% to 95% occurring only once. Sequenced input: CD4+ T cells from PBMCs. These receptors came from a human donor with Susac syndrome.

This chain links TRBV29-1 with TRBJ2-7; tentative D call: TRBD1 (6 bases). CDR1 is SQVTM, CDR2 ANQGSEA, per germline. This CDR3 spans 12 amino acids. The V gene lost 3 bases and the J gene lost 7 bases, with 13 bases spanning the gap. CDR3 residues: CSVETGPGEQYF. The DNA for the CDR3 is TGCAGCGTTGAGACAGGACCGGGTGAGCAGTACTTC.

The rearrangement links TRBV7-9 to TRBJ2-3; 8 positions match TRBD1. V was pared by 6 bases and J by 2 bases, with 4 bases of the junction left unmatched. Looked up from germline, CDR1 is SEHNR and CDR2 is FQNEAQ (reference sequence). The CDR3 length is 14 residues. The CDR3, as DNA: TGTGCCAGCAGGAAGACAGGGGACACAGATACGCAGTATTTT. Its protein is CASRKTGDTDTQYF. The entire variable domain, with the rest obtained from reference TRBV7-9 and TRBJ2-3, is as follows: DTGVSQNPRHKITKRGQNVTFRCDPISEHNRLYWYRQTLGQGPEFLTYFQNEAQLEKSRLLSDRFSAERPKGSFSTLEIQRTEQGDSAMYLCASRKTGDTDTQYFGPGTRLTVL.

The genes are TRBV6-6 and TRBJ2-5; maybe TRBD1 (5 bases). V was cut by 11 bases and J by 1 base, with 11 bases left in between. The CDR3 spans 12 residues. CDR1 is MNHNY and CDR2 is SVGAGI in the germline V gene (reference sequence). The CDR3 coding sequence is TGTGCCTCTTCGGACATCCAAGAGACCCAGTACTTC. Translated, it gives CASSDIQETQYF.

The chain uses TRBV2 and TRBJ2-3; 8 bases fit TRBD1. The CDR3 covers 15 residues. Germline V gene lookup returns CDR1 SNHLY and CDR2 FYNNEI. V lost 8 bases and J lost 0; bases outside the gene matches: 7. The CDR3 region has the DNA TGTGCCAGCGCCCCTGGGACAGGTAGCACAGATACGCAGTATTTT. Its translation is CASAPGTGSTDTQYF.

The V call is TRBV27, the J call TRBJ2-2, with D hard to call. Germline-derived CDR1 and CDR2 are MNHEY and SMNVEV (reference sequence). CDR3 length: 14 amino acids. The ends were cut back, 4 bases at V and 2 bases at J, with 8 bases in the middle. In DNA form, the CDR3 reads TGTGCCAGCAGTTCGGGCGGCAACACCGGGGAGCTGTTTTTT. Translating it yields CASSSGGNTGELFF.

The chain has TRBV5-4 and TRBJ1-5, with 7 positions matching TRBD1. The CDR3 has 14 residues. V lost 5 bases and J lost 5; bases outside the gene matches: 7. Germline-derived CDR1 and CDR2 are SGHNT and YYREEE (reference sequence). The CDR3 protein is CASSPGGKDQPQHF. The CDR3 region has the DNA TGTGCCAGCAGTCCAGGGGGGAAGGATCAGCCCCAGCATTTT. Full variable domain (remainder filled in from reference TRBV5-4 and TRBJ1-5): ETGVTQSPTHLIKTRGQQVTLRCSSQSGHNTVSWYQQALGQGPQFIFQYYREEENGRGNFPPRFSGLQFPNYSSELNVNALELDDSALYLCASSPGGKDQPQHFGDGTRLSIL.

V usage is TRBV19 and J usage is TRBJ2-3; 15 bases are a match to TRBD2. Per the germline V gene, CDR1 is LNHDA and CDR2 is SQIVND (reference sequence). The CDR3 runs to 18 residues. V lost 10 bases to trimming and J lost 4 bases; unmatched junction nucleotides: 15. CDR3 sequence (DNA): TGTGCCACCCGAGGACTAGCGGGGGGGCTACCCCTCCCAGATACGCAGTATTTT. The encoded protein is CATRGLAGGLPLPDTQYF.

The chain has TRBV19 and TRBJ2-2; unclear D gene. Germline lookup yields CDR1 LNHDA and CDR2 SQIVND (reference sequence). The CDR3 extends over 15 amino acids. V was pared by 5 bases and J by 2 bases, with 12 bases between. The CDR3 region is CASSHRRSNTGELFF. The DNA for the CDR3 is TGTGCCAGTAGTCATCGGCGGAGTAACACCGGGGAGCTGTTTTTT.

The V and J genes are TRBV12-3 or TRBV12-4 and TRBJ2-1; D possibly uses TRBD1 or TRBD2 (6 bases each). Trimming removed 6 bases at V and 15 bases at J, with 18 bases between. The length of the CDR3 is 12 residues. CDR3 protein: CASSQQGGTWFF. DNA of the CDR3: TGTGCCAGCAGCCAACAGGGAGGCACCTGGTTCTTC.

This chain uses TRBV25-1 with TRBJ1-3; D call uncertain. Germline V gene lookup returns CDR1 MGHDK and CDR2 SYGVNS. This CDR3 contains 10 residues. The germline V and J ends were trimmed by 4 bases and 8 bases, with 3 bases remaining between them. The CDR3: CASSGDTIYF. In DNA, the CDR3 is TGTGCCAGCAGTGGGGACACCATATATTTT. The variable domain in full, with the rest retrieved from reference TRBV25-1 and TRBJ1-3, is EADIYQTPRYLVIGTGKKITLECSQTMGHDKMYWYQQDPGMELHLIHYSYGVNSTEKGDLSSESTVSRIRTEHFPLTLESARPSHTSQYLCASSGDTIYFGEGSWLTVV.

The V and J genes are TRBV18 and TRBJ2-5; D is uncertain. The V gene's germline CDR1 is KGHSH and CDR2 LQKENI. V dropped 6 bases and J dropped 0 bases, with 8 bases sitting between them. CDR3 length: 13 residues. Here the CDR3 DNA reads TGTGCCAGCTCTCCCCAGTACCAAGAGACCCAGTACTTC. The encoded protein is CASSPQYQETQYF. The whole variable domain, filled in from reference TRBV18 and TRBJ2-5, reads NAGVMQNPRHLVRRRGQEARLRCSPMKGHSHVYWYRQLPEEGLKFMVYLQKENIIDESGMPKERFSAEFPKEGPSILRIQQVVRGDSAAYFCASSPQYQETQYFGPGTRLLVL.

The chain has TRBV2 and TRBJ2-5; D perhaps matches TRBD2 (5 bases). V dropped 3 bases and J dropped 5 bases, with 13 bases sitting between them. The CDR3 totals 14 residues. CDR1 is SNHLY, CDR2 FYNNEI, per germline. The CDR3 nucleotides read TGTGCCAGCAGTGACCAAAGCCCGGGGGAGACCCAGTACTTC. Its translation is CASSDQSPGETQYF. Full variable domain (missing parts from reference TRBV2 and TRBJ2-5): EPEVTQTPSHQVTQMGQEVILRCVPISNHLYFYWYRQILGQKVEFLVSFYNNEISEKSEIFDDQFSVERPDGSNFTLKIRSTKLEDSAMYFCASSDQSPGETQYFGPGTRLLVL.

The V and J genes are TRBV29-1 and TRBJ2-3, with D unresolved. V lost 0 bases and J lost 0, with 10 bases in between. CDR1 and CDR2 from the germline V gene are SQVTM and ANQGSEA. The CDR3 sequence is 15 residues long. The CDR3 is CSVEDLGISTDTQYF. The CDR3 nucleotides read TGCAGCGTTGAAGATCTTGGGATTAGCACAGATACGCAGTATTTT.